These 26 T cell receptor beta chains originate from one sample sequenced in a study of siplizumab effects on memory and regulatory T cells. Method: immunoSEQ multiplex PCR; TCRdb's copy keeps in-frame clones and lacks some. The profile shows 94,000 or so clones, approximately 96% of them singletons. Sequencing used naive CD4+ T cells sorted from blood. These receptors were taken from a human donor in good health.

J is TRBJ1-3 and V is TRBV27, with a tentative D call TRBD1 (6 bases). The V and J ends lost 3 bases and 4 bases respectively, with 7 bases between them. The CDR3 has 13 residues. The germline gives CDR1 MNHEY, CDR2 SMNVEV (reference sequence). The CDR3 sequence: CASSLRGGNTIYF. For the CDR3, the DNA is TGTGCCAGCAGTTTGAGGGGGGGAAACACCATATATTTT.

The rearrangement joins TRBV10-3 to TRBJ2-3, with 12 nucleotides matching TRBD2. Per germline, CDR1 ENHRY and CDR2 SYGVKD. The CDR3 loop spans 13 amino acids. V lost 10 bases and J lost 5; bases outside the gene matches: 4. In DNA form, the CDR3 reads TGTGCCAGCGGACTAGCGGGGCTAGATACGCAGTATTTT. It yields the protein CASGLAGLDTQYF.

This CDR3 is CASSEGWTSGANVLTF. The DNA for the CDR3 is TGTGCCAGCAGTGAGGGATGGACCTCTGGGGCCAACGTCCTGACTTTC. This sequence joins TRBV25-1 and TRBJ2-6; D gene uncertain. CDR3 size: 16 residues. Germline lookup yields CDR1 MGHDK and CDR2 SYGVNS. The V end lost 3 bases, the J end lost 0 bases, and 9 bases lay between the germline ends.

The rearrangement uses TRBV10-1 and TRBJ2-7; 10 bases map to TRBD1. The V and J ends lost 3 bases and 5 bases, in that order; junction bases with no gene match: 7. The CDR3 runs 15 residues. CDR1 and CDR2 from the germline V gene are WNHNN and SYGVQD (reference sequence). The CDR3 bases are TGCGCCAGCAGTGACTCCGGGACAGGGGAGGACGAGCAGTACTTC. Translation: CASSDSGTGEDEQYF.

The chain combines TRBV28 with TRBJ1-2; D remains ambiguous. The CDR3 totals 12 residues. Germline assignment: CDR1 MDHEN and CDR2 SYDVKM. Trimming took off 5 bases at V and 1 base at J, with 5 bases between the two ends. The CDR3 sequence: CASSGDNYGYTF. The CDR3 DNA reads TGTGCCAGCAGTGGAGATAACTATGGCTACACCTTC.

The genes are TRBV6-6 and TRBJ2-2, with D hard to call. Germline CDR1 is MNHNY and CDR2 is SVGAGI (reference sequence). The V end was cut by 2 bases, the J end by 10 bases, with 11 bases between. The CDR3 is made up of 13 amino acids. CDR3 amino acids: CASSYESLTELFF. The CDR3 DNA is TGTGCCAGCAGTTACGAGAGTCTTACGGAGCTGTTTTTT.

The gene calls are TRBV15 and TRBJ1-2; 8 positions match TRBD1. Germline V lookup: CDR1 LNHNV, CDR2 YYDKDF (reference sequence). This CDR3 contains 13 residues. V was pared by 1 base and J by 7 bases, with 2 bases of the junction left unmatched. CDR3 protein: CATSRAGGFGYTF. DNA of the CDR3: TGTGCCACCAGCAGAGCAGGGGGCTTTGGCTACACCTTC.

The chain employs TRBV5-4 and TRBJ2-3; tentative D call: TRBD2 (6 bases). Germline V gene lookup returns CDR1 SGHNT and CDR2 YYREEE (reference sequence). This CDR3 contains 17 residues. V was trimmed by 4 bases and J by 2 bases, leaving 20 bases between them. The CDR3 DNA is TGTGCCAGCAGCCCAGGCGGAGGGGCTGGTGACACAGATACGCAGTATTTT. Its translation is CASSPGGGAGDTDTQYF.

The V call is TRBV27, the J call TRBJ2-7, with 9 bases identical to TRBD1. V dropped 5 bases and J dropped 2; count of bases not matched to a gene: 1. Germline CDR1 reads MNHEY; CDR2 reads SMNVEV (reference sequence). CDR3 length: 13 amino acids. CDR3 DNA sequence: TGTGCCAGCAGTAGGGACAGGGCCTACGAGCAGTACTTC. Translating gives CASSRDRAYEQYF.

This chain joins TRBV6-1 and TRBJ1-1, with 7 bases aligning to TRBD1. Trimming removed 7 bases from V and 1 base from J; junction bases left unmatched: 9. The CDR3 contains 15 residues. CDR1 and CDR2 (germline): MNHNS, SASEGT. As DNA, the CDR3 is TGTGCCAGCACTAGGGGGCGCGAGAGGAACACTGAAGCTTTCTTT. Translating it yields CASTRGRERNTEAFF.

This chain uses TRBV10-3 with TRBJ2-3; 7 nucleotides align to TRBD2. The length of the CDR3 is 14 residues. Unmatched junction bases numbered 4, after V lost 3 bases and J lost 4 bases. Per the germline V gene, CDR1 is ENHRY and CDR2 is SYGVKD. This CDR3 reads CAISDRGEADTQYF. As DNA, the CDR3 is TGTGCCATCAGTGATCGGGGGGAGGCAGATACGCAGTATTTT.

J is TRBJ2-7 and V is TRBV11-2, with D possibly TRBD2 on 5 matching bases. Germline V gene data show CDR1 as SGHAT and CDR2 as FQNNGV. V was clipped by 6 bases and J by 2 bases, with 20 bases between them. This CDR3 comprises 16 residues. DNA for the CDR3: TGTGCCAGCAGTTCCCGGACTTCGCGAAGACCCTACGAGCAGTACTTC. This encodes CASSSRTSRRPYEQYF.

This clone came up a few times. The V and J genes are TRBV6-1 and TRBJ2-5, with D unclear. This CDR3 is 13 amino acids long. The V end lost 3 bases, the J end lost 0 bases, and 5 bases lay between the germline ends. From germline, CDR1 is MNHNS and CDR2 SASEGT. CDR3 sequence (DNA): TGTGCCAGCAGTGATGTCAACCAAGAGACCCAGTACTTC. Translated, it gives CASSDVNQETQYF.

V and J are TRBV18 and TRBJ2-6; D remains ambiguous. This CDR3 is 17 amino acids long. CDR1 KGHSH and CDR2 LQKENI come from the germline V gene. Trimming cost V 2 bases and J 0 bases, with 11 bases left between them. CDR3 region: CASSPVQVDSGANVLTF. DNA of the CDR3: TGTGCCAGCTCACCAGTTCAGGTCGACTCTGGGGCCAACGTCCTGACTTTC.

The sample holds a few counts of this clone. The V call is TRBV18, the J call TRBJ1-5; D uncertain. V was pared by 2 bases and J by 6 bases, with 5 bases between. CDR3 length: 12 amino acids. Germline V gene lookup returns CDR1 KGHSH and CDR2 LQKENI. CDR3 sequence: CASSPGSQPQHF. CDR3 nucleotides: TGTGCCAGCTCACCAGGATCTCAGCCCCAGCATTTT. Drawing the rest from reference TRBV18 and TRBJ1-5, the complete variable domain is NAGVMQNPRHLVRRRGQEARLRCSPMKGHSHVYWYRQLPEEGLKFMVYLQKENIIDESGMPKERFSAEFPKEGPSILRIQQVVRGDSAAYFCASSPGSQPQHFGDGTRLSIL.

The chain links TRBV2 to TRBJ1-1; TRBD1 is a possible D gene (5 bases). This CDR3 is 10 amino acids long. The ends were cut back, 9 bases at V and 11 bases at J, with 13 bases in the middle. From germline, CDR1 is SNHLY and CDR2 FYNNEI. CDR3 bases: TGTGCCAGGGCTTCCGGGGGGGCTTTCTTT. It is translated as CARASGGAFF.

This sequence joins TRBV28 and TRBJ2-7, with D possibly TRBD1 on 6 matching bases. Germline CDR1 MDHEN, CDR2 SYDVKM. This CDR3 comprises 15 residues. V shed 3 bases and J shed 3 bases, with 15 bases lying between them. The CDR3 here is CASSFLWGPNYEQYF. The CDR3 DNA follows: TGTGCCAGCAGTTTTCTGTGGGGGCCCAACTACGAGCAGTACTTC.

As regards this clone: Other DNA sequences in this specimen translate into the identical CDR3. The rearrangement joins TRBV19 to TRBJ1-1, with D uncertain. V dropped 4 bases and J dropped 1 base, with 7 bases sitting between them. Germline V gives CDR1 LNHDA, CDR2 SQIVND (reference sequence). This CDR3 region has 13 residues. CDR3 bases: TGTGCCAGTAGTACACAGACGAACACTGAAGCTTTCTTT. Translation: CASSTQTNTEAFF.

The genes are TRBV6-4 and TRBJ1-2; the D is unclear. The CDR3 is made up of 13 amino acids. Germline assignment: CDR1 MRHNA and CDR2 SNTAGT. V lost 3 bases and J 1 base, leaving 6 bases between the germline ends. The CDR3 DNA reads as TGTGCCAGCAGTGAACAGCTTAACTATGGCTACACCTTC. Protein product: CASSEQLNYGYTF.

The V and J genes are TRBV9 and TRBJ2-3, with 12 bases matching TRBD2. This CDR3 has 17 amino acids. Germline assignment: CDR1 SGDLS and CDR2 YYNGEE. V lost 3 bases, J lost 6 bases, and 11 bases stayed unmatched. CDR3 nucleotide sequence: TGTGCCAGCAGCGCCTGGACTAGCGGGACCGCAGGTGATACGCAGTATTTT. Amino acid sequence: CASSAWTSGTAGDTQYF. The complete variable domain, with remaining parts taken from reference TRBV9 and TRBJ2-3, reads DSGVTQTPKHLITATGQRVTLRCSPRSGDLSVYWYQQSLDQGLQFLIQYYNGEERAKGNILERFSAQQFPDLHSELNLSSLELGDSALYFCASSAWTSGTAGDTQYFGPGTRLTVL.

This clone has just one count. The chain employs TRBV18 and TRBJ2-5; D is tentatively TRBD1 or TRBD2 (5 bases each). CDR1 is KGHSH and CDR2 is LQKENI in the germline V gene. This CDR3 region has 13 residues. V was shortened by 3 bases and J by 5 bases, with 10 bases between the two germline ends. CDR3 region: CASSPQGVETQYF. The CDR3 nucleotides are TGTGCCAGCTCACCCCAGGGAGTGGAGACCCAGTACTTC.

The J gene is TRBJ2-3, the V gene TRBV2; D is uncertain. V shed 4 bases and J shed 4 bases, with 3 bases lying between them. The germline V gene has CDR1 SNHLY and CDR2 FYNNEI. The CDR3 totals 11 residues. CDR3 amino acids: CASSVADTQYF. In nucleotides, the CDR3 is TGTGCCAGCAGTGTGGCAGATACGCAGTATTTT.

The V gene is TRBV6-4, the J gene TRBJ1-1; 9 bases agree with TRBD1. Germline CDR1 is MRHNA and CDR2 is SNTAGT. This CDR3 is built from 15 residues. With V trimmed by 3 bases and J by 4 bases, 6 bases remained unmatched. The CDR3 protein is CASSEQGASSTEAFF. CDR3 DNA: TGTGCCAGCAGTGAACAGGGGGCGAGTAGCACTGAAGCTTTCTTT.

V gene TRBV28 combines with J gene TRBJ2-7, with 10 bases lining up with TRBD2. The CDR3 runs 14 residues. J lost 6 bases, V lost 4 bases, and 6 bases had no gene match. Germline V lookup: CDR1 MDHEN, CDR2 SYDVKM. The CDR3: CASSSSGGAGEQYF. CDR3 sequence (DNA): TGTGCCAGCAGTTCCAGCGGGGGGGCCGGCGAGCAGTACTTC.

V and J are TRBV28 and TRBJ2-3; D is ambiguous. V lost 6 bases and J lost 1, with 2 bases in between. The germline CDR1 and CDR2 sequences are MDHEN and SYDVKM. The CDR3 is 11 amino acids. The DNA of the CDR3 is TGTGCCAGCAGGGGCACAGATACGCAGTATTTT. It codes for CASRGTDTQYF.

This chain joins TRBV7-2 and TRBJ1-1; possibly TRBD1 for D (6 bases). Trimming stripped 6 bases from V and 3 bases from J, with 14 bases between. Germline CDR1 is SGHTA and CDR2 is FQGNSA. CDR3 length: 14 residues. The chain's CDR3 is CASSKDRWDTEAFF. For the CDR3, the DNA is TGTGCCAGCAGTAAAGACAGGTGGGACACTGAAGCTTTCTTT.